This T cell receptor (beta chain) comes out of a study of T cell changes during pregnancy in multiple sclerosis. V lost 7 bases, J lost 2 bases, and 16 bases lay in between. This CDR3 contains 15 residues. The germline CDR1 and CDR2 sequences are MNHNS and SASEGT. Produced via immunoSEQ multiplex PCR; TCRdb's table is partial and in-frame only. The sample has about 40,000 clones, 80% to 90% seen once. The V and J genes are TRBV6-1 and TRBJ2-3, with D tentatively TRBD2 (6 bases). The sequence was obtained from a female donor in good health, enrolled as a control in a pregnancy study. The sample consisted of peripheral blood, taken in the first trimester of pregnancy. CDR3: CASTLRDFPTDTQYF. The CDR3 DNA reads TGTGCCAGCACCCTTCGGGACTTTCCCACAGATACGCAGTATTTT.